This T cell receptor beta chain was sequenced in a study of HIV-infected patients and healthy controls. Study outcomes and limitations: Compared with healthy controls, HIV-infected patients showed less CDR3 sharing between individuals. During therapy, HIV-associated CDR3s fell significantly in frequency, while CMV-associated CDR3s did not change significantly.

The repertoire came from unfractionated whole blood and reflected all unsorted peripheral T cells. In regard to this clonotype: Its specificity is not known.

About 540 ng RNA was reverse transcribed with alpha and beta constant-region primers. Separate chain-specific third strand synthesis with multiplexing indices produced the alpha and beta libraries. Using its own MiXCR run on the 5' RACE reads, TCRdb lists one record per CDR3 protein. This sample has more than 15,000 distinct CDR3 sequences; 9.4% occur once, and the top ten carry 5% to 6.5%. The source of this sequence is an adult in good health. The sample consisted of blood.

CDR3 DNA: TGCAGCGTTGAAGATGGCACAGGGCAAGAGACCCAGTACTTC. Translation: CSVEDGTGQETQYF. The rearrangement uses TRBV29-1 and TRBJ2-5, with D maybe TRBD1 (6 bases). This CDR3 spans 14 amino acids. The germline CDR1 and CDR2 sequences are SQVTM and ANQGSEA. The V gene lost 0 bases and the J gene lost 2 bases, with 10 bases spanning the gap.